This is a list of T cell receptor beta chains from one sample in a study of T cell responses to AZD1222 COVID-19 vaccine. The table came from immunoSEQ multiplex PCR; TCRdb's copy has only in-frame clones and leaves some out. Of 60,000 to 65,000 clones detected, about 74% appear once; the ten largest clones hold around an eighth. The specimen was peripheral blood, collected on day 0 of AZD1222 vaccination. These TCRs come from an adult in good health. Both conserved end residues are part of each CDR3. The D gene is left open where the match is weak. Clone size is not always given. Where it is, it says once, few, many or a class for expanded clones.

CDR3 DNA: TGTGCCAGCAGCTTCGGGACAGGAACCTACGAGCAGTACTTC
CDR3 protein: CASSFGTGTYEQYF
J gene: TRBJ2-7
clone size: NA
D gene: TRBD1
V gene: TRBV13

CDR3 DNA: TGTGCCAGCAGTTTCTCGATGAACACTGAAGCTTTCTTT
CDR3 protein: CASSFSMNTEAFF
J gene: TRBJ1-1
clone size: NA
D gene: NA
V gene: TRBV27

CDR3 DNA: TGTGCCTCCACGGGGAGGGAGAGCACTGAAGCTTTCTTT
CDR3 protein: CASTGRESTEAFF
J gene: TRBJ1-1
clone size: NA
D gene: NA
V gene: TRBV24-1

CDR3 DNA: TGTGCCAGCAGTTCCCGCCAGGGGGGGTATAATGAGCAGTTCTTC
CDR3 protein: CASSSRQGGYNEQFF
J gene: TRBJ2-1
clone size: NA
D gene: NA
V gene: TRBV5-4

CDR3 DNA: TGCGCCAGCAGCCAAGGGGTCCGCGATCCCGGGGAGCTGTTTTTT
CDR3 protein: CASSQGVRDPGELFF
J gene: TRBJ2-2
clone size: few
D gene: NA
V gene: TRBV4-3

CDR3 DNA: TGTGCCAGCAGTACGGGAGTCTTCTCTGGAAACACCATATATTTT
CDR3 protein: CASSTGVFSGNTIYF
J gene: TRBJ1-3
clone size: NA
D gene: NA
V gene: TRBV6-2/TRBV6-3

CDR3 DNA: TGTGCCAGCAGTCCCTGGACAGGGGGAAATGAGCAGTTCTTC
CDR3 protein: CASSPWTGGNEQFF
J gene: TRBJ2-1
clone size: NA
D gene: TRBD1
V gene: TRBV27

CDR3 DNA: TGTGCCAGCAGCTCGTTTGGGGGTTCTGGAAACACCATATATTTT
CDR3 protein: CASSSFGGSGNTIYF
J gene: TRBJ1-3
clone size: NA
D gene: NA
V gene: TRBV7-8

CDR3 DNA: TGTGCCATCAGTTCGGAGGGGAGGGCCAACACTGAAGCTTTCTTT
CDR3 protein: CAISSEGRANTEAFF
J gene: TRBJ1-1
clone size: NA
D gene: NA
V gene: TRBV10-3

CDR3 DNA: TGTGCCAGCAGTTTAACCGGGGCTAATGAAAAACTGTTTTTT
CDR3 protein: CASSLTGANEKLFF
J gene: TRBJ1-4
clone size: NA
D gene: NA
V gene: TRBV28

CDR3 DNA: TGTGCCATCAGTGATTCCCTGACAGGGGGCGATAGCTCCTACGAGCAGTACTTC
CDR3 protein: CAISDSLTGGDSSYEQYF
J gene: TRBJ2-7
clone size: NA
D gene: TRBD1
V gene: TRBV10-3

CDR3 DNA: TGTGCCACCAGCAGAGCGGGGGGCAGGGATGAAAAACTGTTTTTT
CDR3 protein: CATSRAGGRDEKLFF
J gene: TRBJ1-4
clone size: NA
D gene: NA
V gene: TRBV15

CDR3 DNA: TGTGCCAGCAGCTTAACCGTCGTTAACTATGGCTACACCTTC
CDR3 protein: CASSLTVVNYGYTF
J gene: TRBJ1-2
clone size: few
D gene: NA
V gene: TRBV11-2

CDR3 DNA: TGTGCCAGCAGCATCTCTAGCGGGGGGATCGCCGGGGAGCTGTTTTTT
CDR3 protein: CASSISSGGIAGELFF
J gene: TRBJ2-2
clone size: NA
D gene: TRBD2
V gene: TRBV7-7

CDR3 DNA: TGTGCCAGCAGTTGGGTAGCGGGGGGGCACGAGCAGTACTTC
CDR3 protein: CASSWVAGGHEQYF
J gene: TRBJ2-7
clone size: NA
D gene: TRBD2
V gene: TRBV28

CDR3 DNA: TGTGCCAGCACCGGAGGACCGCAGCGGGACACTGAAGCTTTCTTT
CDR3 protein: CASTGGPQRDTEAFF
J gene: TRBJ1-1
clone size: NA
D gene: NA
V gene: TRBV25-1

CDR3 DNA: TGTGCCAGCAGCTTAGGGGACGGTTCAATCGATCCCCAGCATTTT
CDR3 protein: CASSLGDGSIDPQHF
J gene: TRBJ1-5
clone size: NA
D gene: NA
V gene: TRBV7-8

CDR3 DNA: TGTGCCAGCAGTTCAATCGGGACAGTATATGGCTACACCTTC
CDR3 protein: CASSSIGTVYGYTF
J gene: TRBJ1-2
clone size: NA
D gene: TRBD1
V gene: TRBV28

CDR3 DNA: TGTGCCAGCAGCTTCACAGGGGAGGGGAACACTGAAGCTTTCTTT
CDR3 protein: CASSFTGEGNTEAFF
J gene: TRBJ1-1
clone size: NA
D gene: TRBD1
V gene: TRBV9

CDR3 DNA: TGCAGCACTTCGGGCCGACAGGGTGCAGATACGCAGTATTTT
CDR3 protein: CSTSGRQGADTQYF
J gene: TRBJ2-3
clone size: NA
D gene: TRBD1
V gene: TRBV29-1

CDR3 DNA: TGTGCCAGCAGTTTATCTAGCGGGGGCCACACCTACAATGAGCAGTTCTTC
CDR3 protein: CASSLSSGGHTYNEQFF
J gene: TRBJ2-1
clone size: NA
D gene: TRBD2
V gene: TRBV27

CDR3 DNA: TGCGCCAGCAGCTGGTTCAGCTCTAGCACAGATACGCAGTATTTT
CDR3 protein: CASSWFSSSTDTQYF
J gene: TRBJ2-3
clone size: NA
D gene: NA
V gene: TRBV5-1

CDR3 DNA: TGTGCCAGCAGCTGGGACAGGGGGCTGGGGTCACCCCTCCACTTT
CDR3 protein: CASSWDRGLGSPLHF
J gene: TRBJ1-6
clone size: NA
D gene: TRBD1
V gene: TRBV28

CDR3 DNA: TGTGCCAGTAATCCCCCGGGGGGGACCCCGCATTTT
CDR3 protein: CASNPPGGTPHF
J gene: TRBJ2-3
clone size: NA
D gene: TRBD2
V gene: TRBV19

CDR3 DNA: TGTGCCAGCAGCCCGTCGGACGGCGGTGAAGCTTTCTTT
CDR3 protein: CASSPSDGGEAFF
J gene: TRBJ1-1
clone size: NA
D gene: NA
V gene: TRBV7-9

CDR3 DNA: TGCGCCAGCAGGATGTGGGACGACATTTCACCCCTCCACTTT
CDR3 protein: CASRMWDDISPLHF
J gene: TRBJ1-6
clone size: NA
D gene: NA
V gene: TRBV5-1

CDR3 DNA: TGTGCCACCAGCAGTGGGACAGGGTCAGTGAACACTGAAGCTTTCTTT
CDR3 protein: CATSSGTGSVNTEAFF
J gene: TRBJ1-1
clone size: NA
D gene: TRBD1
V gene: TRBV15

CDR3 DNA: TGTGCCAGCAGCTTGGTCCGGACTGAAGCTTTCTTT
CDR3 protein: CASSLVRTEAFF
J gene: TRBJ1-1
clone size: NA
D gene: NA
V gene: TRBV5-6

CDR3 DNA: TGTGCCAGCAGTTACCGGGGCGGGAACACTGAAGCTTTCTTT
CDR3 protein: CASSYRGGNTEAFF
J gene: TRBJ1-1
clone size: NA
D gene: NA
V gene: TRBV6-2/TRBV6-3

CDR3 DNA: TGTGCCAGCTCACCACCGGGGCAACGCTCCTACGAGCAGTACTTC
CDR3 protein: CASSPPGQRSYEQYF
J gene: TRBJ2-7
clone size: NA
D gene: NA
V gene: TRBV18

CDR3 DNA: TGTGCCAGCAGTGTAATGGCCAGGGGTGTCTACGAGCAGTACTTC
CDR3 protein: CASSVMARGVYEQYF
J gene: TRBJ2-7
clone size: NA
D gene: NA
V gene: TRBV2

CDR3 DNA: TGTGCCAGCAACCGCGGCAGGGGGTTCGGGGGCAATCAGCCCCAGCATTTT
CDR3 protein: CASNRGRGFGGNQPQHF
J gene: TRBJ1-5
clone size: NA
D gene: TRBD1
V gene: TRBV28

CDR3 DNA: TGTGCCAGCAGTTACTCCGGAACAGAGGACCAGCCCCAGCATTTT
CDR3 protein: CASSYSGTEDQPQHF
J gene: TRBJ1-5
clone size: NA
D gene: NA
V gene: TRBV6-5

CDR3 DNA: TGTGCCAGCAGCCGGGGGGAAGCTTTCTTT
CDR3 protein: CASSRGEAFF
J gene: TRBJ1-1
clone size: NA
D gene: NA
V gene: TRBV11-2

CDR3 DNA: TGTGCCAGCAGCTGGGGGACTAGCGGGGTTGAGACCCAGTACTTC
CDR3 protein: CASSWGTSGVETQYF
J gene: TRBJ2-5
clone size: NA
D gene: TRBD2
V gene: TRBV5-4

CDR3 DNA: TGTGCCAGCAGTTACGGGGGACAGGACCAAGAGACCCAGTACTTC
CDR3 protein: CASSYGGQDQETQYF
J gene: TRBJ2-5
clone size: few
D gene: TRBD1
V gene: TRBV6-2/TRBV6-3

CDR3 DNA: TGTGCCATCAGTGAGTCGAAAGACAGCTATGGCTACACCTTC
CDR3 protein: CAISESKDSYGYTF
J gene: TRBJ1-2
clone size: NA
D gene: NA
V gene: TRBV10-3

CDR3 DNA: TGTGCCGCACCAAAAGGGGGTAGCACAGATACGCAGTATTTT
CDR3 protein: CAAPKGGSTDTQYF
J gene: TRBJ2-3
clone size: NA
D gene: NA
V gene: TRBV19

CDR3 DNA: TGCGCCAGCAGCAACGGACAGGGAGGCTACGAGCAGTACTTC
CDR3 protein: CASSNGQGGYEQYF
J gene: TRBJ2-7
clone size: NA
D gene: TRBD1
V gene: TRBV5-1

CDR3 DNA: TGTGCCAGCACCCCAGGGGCCTTACTCTCCTACGAGCAGTACTTC
CDR3 protein: CASTPGALLSYEQYF
J gene: TRBJ2-7
clone size: NA
D gene: NA
V gene: TRBV28

CDR3 DNA: TGTGCCGTATCCGGGACAGTAGCCTACGAGCAGTACTTC
CDR3 protein: CAVSGTVAYEQYF
J gene: TRBJ2-7
clone size: medium-sized
D gene: TRBD1
V gene: TRBV2

CDR3 DNA: TGTGCCAGCAGCCGGGACTTGCGATTGGGCGGGGAGCTGTTTTTT
CDR3 protein: CASSRDLRLGGELFF
J gene: TRBJ2-2
clone size: NA
D gene: NA
V gene: TRBV7-2

CDR3 DNA: TGCGCCAGCAGCCGTACAGGGGCAGTTGGGGCTTTCTTT
CDR3 protein: CASSRTGAVGAFF
J gene: TRBJ1-1
clone size: NA
D gene: TRBD1
V gene: TRBV4-3

CDR3 DNA: TGTGCCAGCAGTTGGGACTCCTCCTACGAGCAGTACTTC
CDR3 protein: CASSWDSSYEQYF
J gene: TRBJ2-7
clone size: NA
D gene: NA
V gene: TRBV6-2/TRBV6-3

CDR3 DNA: TGTGCCAGCAGTTACTCGCGGGCGGGGGATACTGAAGCTTTCTTT
CDR3 protein: CASSYSRAGDTEAFF
J gene: TRBJ1-1
clone size: NA
D gene: NA
V gene: TRBV6-5

CDR3 DNA: TGTGCCAGCAGCATTGGGGGCACCCCGTGTAACTATGGCTACACCTTC
CDR3 protein: CASSIGGTPCNYGYTF
J gene: TRBJ1-2
clone size: NA
D gene: NA
V gene: TRBV21-1

CDR3 DNA: TGTGCCAGCAGCTTAGATGTGGGGTACGGTGAGCAGTTCTTC
CDR3 protein: CASSLDVGYGEQFF
J gene: TRBJ2-1
clone size: few
D gene: NA
V gene: TRBV11-2

CDR3 DNA: TGTGCCTGGAGTGTAACTGCGGGGGACAATGAGCAGTTCTTC
CDR3 protein: CAWSVTAGDNEQFF
J gene: TRBJ2-1
clone size: NA
D gene: TRBD2
V gene: TRBV30

CDR3 DNA: TGTGCCAGCAGCCAAGATATGGGGTTTTCACCCCTCCACTTT
CDR3 protein: CASSQDMGFSPLHF
J gene: TRBJ1-6
clone size: NA
D gene: NA
V gene: TRBV3-1/TRBV3-2

CDR3 DNA: TGTGCCAGTAGTCCGCCCGCGGCAGGGGCCTTTTATTTCTATGGCTACACCTTC
CDR3 protein: CASSPPAAGAFYFYGYTF
J gene: TRBJ1-2
clone size: NA
D gene: NA
V gene: TRBV19

CDR3 DNA: TGCGCCAGCAGCCACGGGGGGCCCACCGGGGAGCTGTTTTTT
CDR3 protein: CASSHGGPTGELFF
J gene: TRBJ2-2
clone size: few
D gene: NA
V gene: TRBV4-3

CDR3 DNA: TGTGCCAGCAGCCAAAGCTCCTACGAGCAGTACTTC
CDR3 protein: CASSQSSYEQYF
J gene: TRBJ2-7
clone size: NA
D gene: NA
V gene: TRBV7-2